The 3 T cell receptor beta chains below were found in one sample sequenced in a study of T cell changes during pregnancy in multiple sclerosis. Sequenced by immunoSEQ multiplex PCR; TCRdb stores in-frame clones only, minus some. Of over 60,000 clones listed, roughly 90% are singletons. The specimen comprised CD4+ T cells from peripheral blood mononuclear cells, sampled in the third trimester of pregnancy. The receptors originated from a female donor in good health, enrolled as a control in a pregnancy study.

The chain is built from TRBV27 and TRBJ2-3; 7 nucleotides align to TRBD1. CDR1 is MNHEY, CDR2 SMNVEV, per germline (reference sequence). After removal of 8 bases from V and 1 base from J, the junction contained 6 bases not matched to a gene. CDR3 length: 14 residues. The CDR3 is CASGNGQGTDTQYF. In DNA form, the CDR3 reads TGTGCCAGCGGAAACGGACAGGGCACAGATACGCAGTATTTT.

This chain joins TRBV5-4 and TRBJ2-6; tentative D call: TRBD2 (6 bases). V lost 2 bases to trimming and J lost 3 bases, with 6 bases between them. This CDR3 spans 14 amino acids. Germline CDR1 and CDR2: SGHNT and YYREEE (reference sequence). The CDR3 nucleotides are TGTGCCAGCAGCTTCGGGAGTGGGGCCAACGTCCTGACTTTC. Translation gives CASSFGSGANVLTF. Full variable domain (missing parts from reference TRBV5-4 and TRBJ2-6): ETGVTQSPTHLIKTRGQQVTLRCSSQSGHNTVSWYQQALGQGPQFIFQYYREEENGRGNFPPRFSGLQFPNYSSELNVNALELDDSALYLCASSFGSGANVLTFGAGSRLTVL.

The CDR3 here is CASSQDWGVGGRYNEQFF. CDR3 nucleotides: TGCGCCAGCAGCCAAGATTGGGGCGTGGGGGGGCGGTACAATGAGCAGTTCTTC. This chain links TRBV4-3 with TRBJ2-1; D perhaps matches TRBD2 (7 bases). Germline CDR1 is LGHNA and CDR2 is YSLEER. Trimming left V 0 bases short and J 4 bases short, with 19 bases between. This CDR3 comprises 18 residues.